This is a list of T cell receptor beta chains from one sample in a study of blood T cell repertoires in COVID-19. Profiled with immunoSEQ multiplex PCR; TCRdb holds only in-frame clones, not every one. Here the sample spans 230,000 or so clones, around 88% being singletons. What was sequenced was peripheral blood. The receptors were sampled from a man aged 35 to 55 with active or convalescent COVID-19. Each CDR3 is given without its conserved first and last residue. Fields, in order: J gene, V gene, D gene, CDR3 protein. A D gene is named only where the DNA matches it firmly.

TRBJ2-7 | TRBV21-1 | . | ASSKGEDYEQY
TRBJ1-2 | TRBV7-2 | TRBD1 | ASSPGTEYGYT
TRBJ1-1 | TRBV6-5 | . | ASSYLDSEAF
TRBJ2-1 | TRBV11-3 | TRBD1 | ASSSDRESYNEQF
TRBJ1-2 | TRBV11-2 | TRBD1 | ASSPQGGYGYT
TRBJ1-6 | TRBV6-5 | TRBD1 | ASSLRDRVNSPLH
TRBJ1-2 | TRBV6-5 | . | ASSYDSSFYGYT
TRBJ2-7 | TRBV2 | TRBD1 | ASSRTGPSSYEQY
TRBJ2-2 | TRBV2 | . | ASSEGVGGFVAGELF
TRBJ2-1 | TRBV29-1 | TRBD1 | SVWDRGSGEQF
TRBJ2-5 | TRBV5-4 | TRBD2 | ASSLGLAGASETQY
TRBJ1-1 | TRBV7-2 | TRBD1 | ASSLLQGVTLDAF
TRBJ2-1 | TRBV7-9 | TRBD2 | ASSLGLAGGQNEQF
TRBJ2-6 | TRBV7-3 | . | ASSLNSPGTGANVLT
TRBJ1-5 | TRBV5-1 | . | ASSLGPGQTLTTT
TRBJ1-3 | TRBV6-5 | . | ASSYSTQAGNTIY
TRBJ1-2 | TRBV19 | . | ASSIADSRNYGYT
TRBJ1-3 | TRBV3-1/TRBV3-2 | TRBD1 | ASSPAQGAGNTIY
TRBJ1-5 | TRBV19 | TRBD1 | ASSLAGGNQPQH
TRBJ1-6 | TRBV30 | . | AWSVMGVGSPLH
TRBJ1-2 | TRBV30 | TRBD1 | AWSYGTALGYT
TRBJ2-1 | TRBV5-8 | . | ASSEGLAYNEQF
TRBJ1-6 | TRBV6-1 | . | ASSETPANSPLH
TRBJ2-7 | TRBV10-3 | . | AISGAPEGEQY
TRBJ1-6 | TRBV6-5 | TRBD1 | ASTADRANSPLH
TRBJ2-7 | TRBV6-2/TRBV6-3 | . | ASSPFQDYEQY